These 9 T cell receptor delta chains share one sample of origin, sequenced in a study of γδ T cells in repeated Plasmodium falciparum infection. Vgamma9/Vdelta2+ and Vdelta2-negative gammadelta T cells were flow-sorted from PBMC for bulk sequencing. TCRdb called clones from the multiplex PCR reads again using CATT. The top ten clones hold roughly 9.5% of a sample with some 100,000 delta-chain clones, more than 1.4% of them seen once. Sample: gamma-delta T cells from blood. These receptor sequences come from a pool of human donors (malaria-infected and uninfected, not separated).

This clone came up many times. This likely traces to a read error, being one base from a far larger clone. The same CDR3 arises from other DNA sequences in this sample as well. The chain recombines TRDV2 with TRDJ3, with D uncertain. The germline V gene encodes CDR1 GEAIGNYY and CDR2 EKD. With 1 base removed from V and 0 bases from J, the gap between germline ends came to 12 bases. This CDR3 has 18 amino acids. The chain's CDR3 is CACDTAGQSSWDTRQMFF. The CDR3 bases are TGTGCCTGTGACACTGCAGGCCAGAGCTCCTGGGACACCCGACAGATGTTTTTC.

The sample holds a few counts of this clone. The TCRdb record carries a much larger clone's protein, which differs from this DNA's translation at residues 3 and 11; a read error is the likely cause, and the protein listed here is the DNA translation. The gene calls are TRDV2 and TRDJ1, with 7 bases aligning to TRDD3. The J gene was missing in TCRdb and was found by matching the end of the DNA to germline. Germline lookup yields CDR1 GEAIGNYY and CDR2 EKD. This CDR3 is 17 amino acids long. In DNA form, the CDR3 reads TGTGCCCGTGACACCGTGGGGGAGGCCCCGGGAACCGATAAACTCATCTTT. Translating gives CARDTVGEAPGTDKLIF.

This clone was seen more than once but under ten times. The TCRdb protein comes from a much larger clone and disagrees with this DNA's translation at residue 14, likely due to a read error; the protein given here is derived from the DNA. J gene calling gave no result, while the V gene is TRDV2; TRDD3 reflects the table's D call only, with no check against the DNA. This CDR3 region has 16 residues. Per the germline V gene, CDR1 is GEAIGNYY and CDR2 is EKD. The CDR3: CACDTGIYRITDKPIF. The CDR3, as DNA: TGTGCCTGTGACACGGGGATTTATAGGATCACCGATAAACCCATCTTT.

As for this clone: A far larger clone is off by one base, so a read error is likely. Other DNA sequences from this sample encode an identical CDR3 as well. The CDR3 DNA follows: TGTGCCTTTAACCGACGTAGACCTCTCCATACCGATAAGCTCATCTTT. It codes for CAFNRRRPLHTDKLIF. The V gene reported is TRDV3; the J gene is uncalled. Germline CDR1 reads TVYSNPD; CDR2 reads GDNSRS (reference sequence). This CDR3 has 16 residues.

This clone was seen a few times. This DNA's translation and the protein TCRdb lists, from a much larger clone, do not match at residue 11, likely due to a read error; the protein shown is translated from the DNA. CDR3 nucleotides: TGTGCCTGTGACAAACTGGGGGAGCAATACCCCGATAAACTCATCTTT. Translated, it gives CACDKLGEQYPDKLIF. The rearrangement uses TRDV2 and TRDJ1; 9 bases map to TRDD3. This CDR3 contains 16 residues. The ends lost 2 bases at V and 3 bases at J; junction bases unmatched: 9. The germline gives CDR1 GEAIGNYY, CDR2 EKD.

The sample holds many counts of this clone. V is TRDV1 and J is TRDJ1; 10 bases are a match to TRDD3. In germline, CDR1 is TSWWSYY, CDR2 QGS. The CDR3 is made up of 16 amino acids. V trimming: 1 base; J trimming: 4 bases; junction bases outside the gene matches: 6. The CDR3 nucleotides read TGTGCTCTTGGGGAACATACTGGGGGATCTGGCGATAAACTCATCTTT. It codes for CALGEHTGGSGDKLIF.

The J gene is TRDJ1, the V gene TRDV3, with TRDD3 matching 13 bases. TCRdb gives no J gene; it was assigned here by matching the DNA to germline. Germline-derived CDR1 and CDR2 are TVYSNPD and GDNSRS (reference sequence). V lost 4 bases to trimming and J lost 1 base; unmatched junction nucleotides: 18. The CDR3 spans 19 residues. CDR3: CACRPSFYWGIRVTDKLIF. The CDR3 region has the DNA TGTGCCTGCAGGCCTTCCTTTTACTGGGGGATACGGGTCACCGATAAACTCATCTTT.

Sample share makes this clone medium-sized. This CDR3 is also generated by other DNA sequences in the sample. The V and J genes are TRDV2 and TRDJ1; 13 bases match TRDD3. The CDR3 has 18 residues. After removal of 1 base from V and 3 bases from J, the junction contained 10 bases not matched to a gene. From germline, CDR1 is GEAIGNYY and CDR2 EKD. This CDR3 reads CACDTLTGGYGKADKLIF. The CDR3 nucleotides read TGTGCCTGTGACACGCTGACTGGGGGATACGGTAAGGCCGATAAACTCATCTTT.

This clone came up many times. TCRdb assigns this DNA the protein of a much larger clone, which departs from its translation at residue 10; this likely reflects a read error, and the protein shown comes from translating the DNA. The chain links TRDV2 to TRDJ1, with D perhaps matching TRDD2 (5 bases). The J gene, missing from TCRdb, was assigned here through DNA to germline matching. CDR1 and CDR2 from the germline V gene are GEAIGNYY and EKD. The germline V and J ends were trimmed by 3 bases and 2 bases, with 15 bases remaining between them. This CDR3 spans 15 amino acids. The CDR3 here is CACDPLLLRTDKLIF. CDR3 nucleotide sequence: TGTGCCTGTGACCCTCTACTCCTAAGGACCGATAAACTCATCTTT.